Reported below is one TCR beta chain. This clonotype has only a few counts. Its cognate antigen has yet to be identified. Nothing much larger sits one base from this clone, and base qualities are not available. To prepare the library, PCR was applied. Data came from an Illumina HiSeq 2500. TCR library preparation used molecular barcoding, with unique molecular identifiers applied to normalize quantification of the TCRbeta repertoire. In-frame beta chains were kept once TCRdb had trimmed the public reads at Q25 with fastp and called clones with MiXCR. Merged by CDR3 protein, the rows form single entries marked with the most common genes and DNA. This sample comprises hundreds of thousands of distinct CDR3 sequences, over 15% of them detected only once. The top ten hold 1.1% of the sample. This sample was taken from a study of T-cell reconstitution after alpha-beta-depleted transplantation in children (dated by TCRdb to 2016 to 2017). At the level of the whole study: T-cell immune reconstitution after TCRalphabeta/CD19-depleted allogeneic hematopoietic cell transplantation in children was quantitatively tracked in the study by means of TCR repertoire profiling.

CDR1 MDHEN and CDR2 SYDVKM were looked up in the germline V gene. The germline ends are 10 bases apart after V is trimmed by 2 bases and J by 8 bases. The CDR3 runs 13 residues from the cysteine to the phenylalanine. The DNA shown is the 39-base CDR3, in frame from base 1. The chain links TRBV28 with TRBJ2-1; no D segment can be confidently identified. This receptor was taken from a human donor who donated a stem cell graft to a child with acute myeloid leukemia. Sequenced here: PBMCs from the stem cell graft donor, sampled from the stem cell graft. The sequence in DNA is TGTGCCAGCAGTTTACCCCGGCCGGATGAGCAGTTCTTC. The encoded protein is CASSLPRPDEQFF.